These 9 T cell receptor beta chains originate from one sample sequenced in a study of blood T cell repertoires in COVID-19. Here immunoSEQ multiplex PCR was the method, and the copy in TCRdb shows in-frame clones only, minus some. Among about 80,000 clones listed, about 91% were seen once. The source material was peripheral blood. These receptors were collected from a woman of 80 years or more with acute or convalescent COVID-19.

The chain uses TRBV30 and TRBJ1-1; 7 nucleotides agree with TRBD1. The V and J ends lost 5 bases and 1 base, in that order; junction bases with no gene match: 4. The germline V gene has CDR1 GTSNPN and CDR2 SVGIG (reference sequence). This CDR3 has 13 residues. In nucleotides, the CDR3 is TGTGCCTGGGGGGGGGACAGGAACACTGAAGCTTTCTTT. Its translation is CAWGGDRNTEAFF.

This rearrangement joins TRBV5-1 to TRBJ2-2; TRBD1 matches 7 bases. CDR1 is SGHRS and CDR2 is YFSETQ in the germline V gene. The CDR3 covers 15 residues. J lost 8 bases, V lost 0 bases, and 7 bases had no gene match. The CDR3 DNA follows: TGCGCCAGCAGCTTGGTGGCCAGGGGGTCAGGGGAGCTGTTTTTT. Translating gives CASSLVARGSGELFF.

The chain couples TRBV5-1 to TRBJ2-3, with 7 bases fitting TRBD1. The junction had 9 bases not matched to a gene; V was cut back by 3 bases and J by 2 bases. Germline assignment: CDR1 SGHRS and CDR2 YFSETQ. CDR3 length: 16 residues. CDR3 sequence (DNA): TGCGCCAGCAGCTGGCAGGGACAGCCACTCACAGATACGCAGTATTTT. Its protein is CASSWQGQPLTDTQYF.

V is TRBV5-6 and J is TRBJ2-2, with D possibly matching TRBD1 (6 bases). This CDR3 contains 16 residues. V dropped 3 bases and J dropped 1 base, with 13 bases sitting between them. The germline gives CDR1 SGHDT, CDR2 YYEEEE. The DNA of the CDR3 is TGTGCCAGCAGCTCGTCCGGGACAATGAACACCGGGGAGCTGTTTTTT. Its protein product is CASSSSGTMNTGELFF. Filled out from reference TRBV5-6 and TRBJ2-2, the complete variable domain reads DAGVTQSPTHLIKTRGQQVTLRCSPKSGHDTVSWYQQALGQGPQFIFQYYEEEERQRGNFPDRFSGHQFPNYSSELNVNALLLGDSALYLCASSSSGTMNTGELFFGEGSRLTVL.

V is TRBV18 and J is TRBJ2-1; 8 nucleotides line up with TRBD1. Trimming took 3 bases from V and 8 from J; bases not matched to a gene: 12. CDR3 length: 16 residues. The germline V gene has CDR1 KGHSH and CDR2 LQKENI. The CDR3, as DNA: TGTGCCAGCTCACCCGCGGGACGGCAGACAGGGGATGAGCAGTTCTTC. Protein: CASSPAGRQTGDEQFF.

V and J are TRBV6-2 or TRBV6-3 and TRBJ1-2, with 10 bases matching TRBD1. Germline V CDR1 and CDR2: MNHEY, SVGEGT. The CDR3 runs to 13 residues. The trim removed 6 bases at V and 6 bases at J, leaving 4 bases unmatched. DNA for the CDR3: TGTGCCAGCAGCCAGACAGGGGGCCATGGCTACACCTTC. It is translated as CASSQTGGHGYTF.

The chain couples TRBV6-2 or TRBV6-3 to TRBJ2-3, with D uncertain. The CDR3 consists of 15 residues. V was cut by 4 bases and J by 5 bases, with 16 bases left in between. Germline CDR1 MNHEY, CDR2 SVGEGT. The CDR3 bases are TGTGCCAGCAGTTCCCCAGTAACCTCAAGAGATACGCAGTATTTT. It specifies CASSSPVTSRDTQYF.

In this sample, this clone turned up once. The chain recombines TRBV6-5 with TRBJ1-2; D not resolved. The germline CDR1 and CDR2 sequences are MNHEY and SVGAGI. V dropped 4 bases and J dropped 3 bases, with 15 bases sitting between them. The CDR3 length is 15 residues. The CDR3, as DNA: TGTGCCAGCAGTTCCACCCAGACAAGAGACTATGGCTACACCTTC. This gives the protein CASSSTQTRDYGYTF.

The gene calls are TRBV12-3 or TRBV12-4 and TRBJ2-7, with D possibly matching TRBD2 (6 bases). Trimming removed 6 bases from V and 6 bases from J, with 15 bases in between. This CDR3 region has 13 residues. The CDR3 sequence is CASRLMTRSEQYF. In DNA form, the CDR3 reads TGTGCCAGCAGACTCATGACTAGATCCGAGCAGTACTTC.